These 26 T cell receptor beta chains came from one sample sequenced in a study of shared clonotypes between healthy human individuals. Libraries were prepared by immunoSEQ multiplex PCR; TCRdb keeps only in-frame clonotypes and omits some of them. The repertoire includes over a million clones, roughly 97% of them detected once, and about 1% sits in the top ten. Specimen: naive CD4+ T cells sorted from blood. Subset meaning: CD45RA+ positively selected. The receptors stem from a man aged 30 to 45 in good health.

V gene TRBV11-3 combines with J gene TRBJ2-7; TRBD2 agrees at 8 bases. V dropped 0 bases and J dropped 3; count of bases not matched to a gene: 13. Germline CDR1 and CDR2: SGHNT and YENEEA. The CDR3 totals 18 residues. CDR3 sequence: CASSLDPEISGNRYEQYF. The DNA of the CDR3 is TGTGCCAGCAGCTTAGATCCCGAGATTAGCGGGAACCGCTACGAGCAGTACTTC.

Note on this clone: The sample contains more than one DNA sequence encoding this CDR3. The CDR3 region has the DNA TGCGCCAGCAGCTTCGAAGGAATCTATGGCTACACCTTC. As protein: CASSFEGIYGYTF. The chain recombines TRBV5-1 with TRBJ1-2, with D unresolved. Looked up from germline, CDR1 is SGHRS and CDR2 is YFSETQ. Trimming stripped 2 bases from V and 4 bases from J, with 9 bases between. CDR3 length: 13 residues.

The CDR3 reads CASGPVLAKNIQYF. CDR3 nucleotide sequence: TGTGCCAGCGGCCCCGTACTAGCCAAAAACATTCAGTACTTC. This rearrangement joins TRBV27 to TRBJ2-4, with D unclear. From germline, CDR1 is MNHEY and CDR2 SMNVEV (reference sequence). The CDR3 totals 14 residues. The V end lost 8 bases, the J end lost 0 bases, and 11 bases lay between the germline ends.

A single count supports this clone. As DNA, the CDR3 is TGTGCCAGCACCGATTCCATAAACTTCTCCTACGAGCAGTACTTC. The encoded protein is CASTDSINFSYEQYF. This chain joins TRBV28 and TRBJ2-7; no definite D call. V dropped 7 bases and J dropped 0 bases, with 16 bases sitting between them. The germline V gene has CDR1 MDHEN and CDR2 SYDVKM. CDR3 length equals 15 residues.

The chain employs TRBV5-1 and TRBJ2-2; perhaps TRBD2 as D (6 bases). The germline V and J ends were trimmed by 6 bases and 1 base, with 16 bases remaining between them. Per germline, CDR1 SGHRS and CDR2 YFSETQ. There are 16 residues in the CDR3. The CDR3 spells CASTINRDLNTGELFF. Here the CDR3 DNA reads TGCGCCAGCACCATTAACCGGGACTTGAACACCGGGGAGCTGTTTTTT.

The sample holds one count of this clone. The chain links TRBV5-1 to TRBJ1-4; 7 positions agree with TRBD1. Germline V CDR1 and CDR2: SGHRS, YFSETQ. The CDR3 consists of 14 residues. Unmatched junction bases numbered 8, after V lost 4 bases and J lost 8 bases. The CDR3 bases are TGCGCCAGCAGCCAGGGGACAGAAGTGGAAAAACTGTTTTTT. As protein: CASSQGTEVEKLFF.

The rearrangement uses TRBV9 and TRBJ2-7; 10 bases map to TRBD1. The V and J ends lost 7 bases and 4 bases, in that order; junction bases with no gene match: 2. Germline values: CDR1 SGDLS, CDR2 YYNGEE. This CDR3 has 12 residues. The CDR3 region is CASGQGVYEQYF. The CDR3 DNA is TGTGCCAGCGGACAGGGGGTGTACGAGCAGTACTTC.

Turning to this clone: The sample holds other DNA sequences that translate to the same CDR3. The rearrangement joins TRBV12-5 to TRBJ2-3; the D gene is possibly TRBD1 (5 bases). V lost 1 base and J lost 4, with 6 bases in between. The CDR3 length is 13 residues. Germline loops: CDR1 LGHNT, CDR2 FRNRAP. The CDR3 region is CASGLGGADTQYF. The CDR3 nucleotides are TGTGCTAGTGGTTTGGGGGGCGCAGATACGCAGTATTTT.

This CDR3 reads CASTRLDQETQYF. The CDR3 DNA reads TGTGCCAGCACCCGACTAGACCAAGAGACCCAGTACTTC. The chain joins TRBV6-5 to TRBJ2-5; D is possibly TRBD2 (6 bases). V was clipped by 7 bases and J by 0 bases, with 9 bases between them. The CDR3 runs to 13 residues. CDR1 and CDR2 (germline): MNHEY, SVGAGI.

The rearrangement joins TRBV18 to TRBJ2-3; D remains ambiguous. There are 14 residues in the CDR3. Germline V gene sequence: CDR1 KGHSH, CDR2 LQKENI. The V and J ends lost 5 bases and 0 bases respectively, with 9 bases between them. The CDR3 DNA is TGTGCCAGCTCATGGCTACTTAGCACAGATACGCAGTATTTT. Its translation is CASSWLLSTDTQYF.

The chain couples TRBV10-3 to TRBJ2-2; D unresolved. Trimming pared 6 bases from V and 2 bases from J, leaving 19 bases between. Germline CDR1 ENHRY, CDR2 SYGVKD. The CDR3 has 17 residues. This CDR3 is CAISERRPNGNTGELFF. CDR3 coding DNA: TGTGCCATCAGCGAACGCCGACCGAATGGTAACACCGGGGAGCTGTTTTTT.

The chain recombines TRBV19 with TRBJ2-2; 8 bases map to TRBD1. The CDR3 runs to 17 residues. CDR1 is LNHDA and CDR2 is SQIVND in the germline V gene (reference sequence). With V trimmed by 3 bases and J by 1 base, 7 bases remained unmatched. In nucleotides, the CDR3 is TGTGCCAGTAGTATGGTCCTCGGACAGGGGAACACCGGGGAGCTGTTTTTT. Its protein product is CASSMVLGQGNTGELFF.

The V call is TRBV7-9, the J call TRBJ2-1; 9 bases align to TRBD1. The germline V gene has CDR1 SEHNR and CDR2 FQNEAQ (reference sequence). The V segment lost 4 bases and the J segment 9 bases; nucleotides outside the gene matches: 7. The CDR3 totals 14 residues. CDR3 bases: TGTGCCAGCAGCTCACCGGGACAGGGCTTTGAGCAGTTCTTC. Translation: CASSSPGQGFEQFF.

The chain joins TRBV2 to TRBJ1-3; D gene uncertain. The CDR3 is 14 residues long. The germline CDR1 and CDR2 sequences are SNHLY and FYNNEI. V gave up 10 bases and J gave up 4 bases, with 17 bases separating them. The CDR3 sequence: CATADLPKGNTIYF. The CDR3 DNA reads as TGTGCCACAGCGGACCTGCCGAAGGGAAACACCATATATTTT.

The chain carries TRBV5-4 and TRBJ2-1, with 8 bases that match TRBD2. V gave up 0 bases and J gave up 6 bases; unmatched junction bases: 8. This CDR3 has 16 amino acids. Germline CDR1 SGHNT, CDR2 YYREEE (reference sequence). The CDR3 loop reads CASSLGGLEKANEQFF. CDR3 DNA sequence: TGTGCCAGCAGCTTGGGGGGACTAGAGAAGGCCAATGAGCAGTTCTTC.

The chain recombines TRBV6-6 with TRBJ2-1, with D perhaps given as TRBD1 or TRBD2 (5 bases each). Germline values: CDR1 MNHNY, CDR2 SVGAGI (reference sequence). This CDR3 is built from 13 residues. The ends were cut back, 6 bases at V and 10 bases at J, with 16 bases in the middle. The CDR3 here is CASRPGTTHEQFF. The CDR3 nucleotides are TGTGCCAGCAGGCCTGGGACCACCCACGAGCAGTTCTTC.

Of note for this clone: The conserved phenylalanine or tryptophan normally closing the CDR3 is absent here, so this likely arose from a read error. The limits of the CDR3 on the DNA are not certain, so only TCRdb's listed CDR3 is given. This chain's CDR3 is CASSSGACAGAL. The rearrangement links TRBV27 to TRBJ1-2. Germline lookup yields CDR1 MNHEY and CDR2 SMNVEV (reference sequence). Inclusive of both ends, the CDR3 amounts to 12 amino acids.

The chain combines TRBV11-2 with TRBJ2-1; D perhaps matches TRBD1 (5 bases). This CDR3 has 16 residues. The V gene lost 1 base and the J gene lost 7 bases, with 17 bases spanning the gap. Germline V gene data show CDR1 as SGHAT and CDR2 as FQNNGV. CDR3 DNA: TGTGCCAGCAGCTTAGCTCTTCAGGGCAAGGGAAATGAGCAGTTCTTC. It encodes CASSLALQGKGNEQFF.

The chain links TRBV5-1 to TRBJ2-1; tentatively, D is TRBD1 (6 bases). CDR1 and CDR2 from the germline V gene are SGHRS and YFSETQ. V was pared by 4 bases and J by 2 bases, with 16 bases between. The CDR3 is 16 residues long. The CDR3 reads CASSLQGGGTYNEQFF. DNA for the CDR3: TGCGCCAGCAGCCTACAGGGTGGGGGCACCTACAATGAGCAGTTCTTC.

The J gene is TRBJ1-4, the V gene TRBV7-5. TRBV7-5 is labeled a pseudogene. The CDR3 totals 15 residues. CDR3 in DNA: TGTGCCAGTAAGGTGGGGACGGGGCAGGGAGAAAAACTGTTTTTT. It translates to CASKVGTGQGEKLFF.

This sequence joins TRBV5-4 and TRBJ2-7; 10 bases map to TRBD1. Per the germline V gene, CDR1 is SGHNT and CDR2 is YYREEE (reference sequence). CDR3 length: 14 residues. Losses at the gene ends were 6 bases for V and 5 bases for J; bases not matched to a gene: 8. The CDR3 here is CASTKGQGRDEQYF. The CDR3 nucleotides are TGTGCCAGCACTAAGGGACAGGGGCGCGACGAGCAGTACTTC. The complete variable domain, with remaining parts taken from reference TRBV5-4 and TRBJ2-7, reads ETGVTQSPTHLIKTRGQQVTLRCSSQSGHNTVSWYQQALGQGPQFIFQYYREEENGRGNFPPRFSGLQFPNYSSELNVNALELDDSALYLCASTKGQGRDEQYFGPGTRLTVT.

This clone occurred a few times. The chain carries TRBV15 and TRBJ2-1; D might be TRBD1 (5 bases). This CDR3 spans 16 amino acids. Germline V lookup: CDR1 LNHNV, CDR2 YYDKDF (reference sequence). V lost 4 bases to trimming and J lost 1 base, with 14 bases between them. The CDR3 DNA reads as TGTGCCACCAGCATCGAGCGTCCAGGGTCCTACAATGAGCAGTTCTTC. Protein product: CATSIERPGSYNEQFF.

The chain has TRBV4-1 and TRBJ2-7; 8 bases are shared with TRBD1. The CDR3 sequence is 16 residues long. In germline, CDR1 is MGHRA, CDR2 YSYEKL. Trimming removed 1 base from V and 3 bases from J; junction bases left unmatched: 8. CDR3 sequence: CASSQVPGQGLYEQYF. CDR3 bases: TGCGCCAGCAGCCAAGTTCCCGGACAGGGCCTCTACGAGCAGTACTTC.

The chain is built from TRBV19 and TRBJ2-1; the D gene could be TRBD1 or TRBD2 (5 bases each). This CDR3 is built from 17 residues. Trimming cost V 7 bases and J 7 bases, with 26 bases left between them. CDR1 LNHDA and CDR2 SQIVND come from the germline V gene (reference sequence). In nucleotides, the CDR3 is TGTGCCAGTACTAATAGATCCGAGAGGGGAACTCGGAATGAGCAGTTCTTC. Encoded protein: CASTNRSERGTRNEQFF. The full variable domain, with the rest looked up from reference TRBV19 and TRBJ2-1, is DGGITQSPKYLFRKEGQNVTLSCEQNLNHDAMYWYRQDPGQGLRLIYYSQIVNDFQKGDIAEGYSVSREKKESFPLTVTSAQKNPTAFYLCASTNRSERGTRNEQFFGPGTRLTVL.

CDR3 protein: CASSSSHSTGAYEQYF. The CDR3 DNA sequence: TGTGCCAGCAGTTCATCCCACTCGACAGGAGCCTACGAGCAGTACTTC. This chain uses TRBV27 with TRBJ2-7, with TRBD1 as a possible D gene (6 bases). This CDR3 is built from 16 residues. V lost 4 bases, J lost 2 bases, and 18 bases lay in between. Germline CDR1 and CDR2: MNHEY and SMNVEV (reference sequence).

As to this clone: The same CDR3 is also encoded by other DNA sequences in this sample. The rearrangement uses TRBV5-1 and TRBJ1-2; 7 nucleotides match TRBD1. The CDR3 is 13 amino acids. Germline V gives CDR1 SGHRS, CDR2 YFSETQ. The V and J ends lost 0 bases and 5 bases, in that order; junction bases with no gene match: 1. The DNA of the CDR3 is TGCGCCAGCAGCTTGGGGACAGGTTATGGCTACACCTTC. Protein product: CASSLGTGYGYTF.